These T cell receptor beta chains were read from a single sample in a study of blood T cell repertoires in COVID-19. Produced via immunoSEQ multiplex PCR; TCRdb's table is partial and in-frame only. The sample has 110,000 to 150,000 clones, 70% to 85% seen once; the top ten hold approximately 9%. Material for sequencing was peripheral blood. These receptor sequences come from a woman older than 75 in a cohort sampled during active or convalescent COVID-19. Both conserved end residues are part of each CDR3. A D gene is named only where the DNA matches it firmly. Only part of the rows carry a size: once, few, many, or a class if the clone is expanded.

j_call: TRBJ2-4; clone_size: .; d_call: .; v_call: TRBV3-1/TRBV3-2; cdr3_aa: CASSQVNIDIQYF; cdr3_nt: TGTGCCAGCAGCCAAGTTAATATAGACATTCAGTACTTC
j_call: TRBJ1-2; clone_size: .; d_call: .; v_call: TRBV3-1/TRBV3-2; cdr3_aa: CASSLRDLRYGYTF; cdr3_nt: TGTGCCAGCAGCTTGAGGGATTTGCGGTATGGCTACACCTTC
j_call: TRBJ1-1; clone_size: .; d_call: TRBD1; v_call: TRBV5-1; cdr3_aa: CASSLVGQGGLTEAFF; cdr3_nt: TGCGCCAGCAGCTTGGTGGGACAGGGGGGTCTCACTGAAGCTTTCTTT
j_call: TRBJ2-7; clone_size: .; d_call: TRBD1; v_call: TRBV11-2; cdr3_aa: CASSLETGGEQYF; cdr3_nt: TGTGCCAGCAGCTTAGAAACAGGGGGCGAGCAGTACTTC
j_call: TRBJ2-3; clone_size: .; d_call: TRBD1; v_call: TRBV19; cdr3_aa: CASSIGTGGSPDTQYF; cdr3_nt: TGTGCCAGTAGCATCGGGACAGGGGGTAGCCCAGATACGCAGTATTTT
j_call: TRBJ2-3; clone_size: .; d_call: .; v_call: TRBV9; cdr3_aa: CASSFGTLSDTQYF; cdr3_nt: TGTGCCAGCAGCTTCGGGACTTTATCAGATACGCAGTATTTT
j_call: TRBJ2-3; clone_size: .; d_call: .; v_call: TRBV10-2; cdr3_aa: CASTSMRGVAAAYF; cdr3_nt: TGCGCCAGCACGTCAATGAGAGGGGTAGCGGCTGCGTATTTT
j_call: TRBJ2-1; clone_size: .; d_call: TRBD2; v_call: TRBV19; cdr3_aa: CASSIAPAGADNEQFF; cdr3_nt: TGTGCCAGTAGTATCGCCCCAGCGGGGGCGGACAATGAGCAGTTCTTC
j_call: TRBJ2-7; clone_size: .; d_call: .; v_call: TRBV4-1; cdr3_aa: CASSQESWATHEQYF; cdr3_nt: TGCGCCAGCAGCCAAGAATCCTGGGCCACACACGAGCAGTACTTC
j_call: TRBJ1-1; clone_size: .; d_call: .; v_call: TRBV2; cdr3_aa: CASTALRVRDTEAFF; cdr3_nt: TGTGCCAGCACCGCATTAAGAGTGAGGGACACTGAAGCTTTCTTT
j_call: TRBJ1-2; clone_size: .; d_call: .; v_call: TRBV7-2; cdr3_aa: CASSFGGTYGYTF; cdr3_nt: TGTGCCAGCAGCTTCGGGGGAACCTATGGCTACACCTTC
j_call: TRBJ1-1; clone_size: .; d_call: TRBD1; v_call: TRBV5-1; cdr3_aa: CASSPILGQGYTEAFF; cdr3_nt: TGCGCCAGCAGTCCGATATTAGGACAGGGGTATACTGAAGCTTTCTTT
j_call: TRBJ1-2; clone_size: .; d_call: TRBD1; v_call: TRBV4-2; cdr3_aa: CASTLLQDGTGGGYTF; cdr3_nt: TGTGCCAGCACCTTACTCCAAGACGGGACAGGGGGTGGCTACACCTTC
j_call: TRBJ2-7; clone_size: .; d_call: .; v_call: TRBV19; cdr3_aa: CASSIGGAFSYEQYF; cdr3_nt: TGTGCCAGTAGTATAGGGGGAGCGTTCTCCTACGAGCAGTACTTC
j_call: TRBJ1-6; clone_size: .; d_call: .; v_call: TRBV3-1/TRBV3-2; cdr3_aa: CASSQGLRGSYNSPLHF; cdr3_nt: TGTGCCAGCAGCCAAGGTCTTCGGGGATCCTATAATTCACCCCTCCACTTT
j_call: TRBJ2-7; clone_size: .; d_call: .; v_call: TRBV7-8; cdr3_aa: CASSSAYSTGSYEQYF; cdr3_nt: TGTGCCAGCAGCTCCGCATACTCGACAGGTTCCTACGAGCAGTACTTC
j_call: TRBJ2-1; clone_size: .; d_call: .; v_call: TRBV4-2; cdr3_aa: CASSQVGYEQFF; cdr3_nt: TGTGCCAGCAGCCAAGTCGGGTATGAGCAGTTCTTC
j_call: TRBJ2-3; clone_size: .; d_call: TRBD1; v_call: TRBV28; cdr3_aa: CASSSPRTGSLSDTQYF; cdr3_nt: TGTGCCAGCAGTTCCCCCAGGACAGGCTCGCTTTCAGATACGCAGTATTTT
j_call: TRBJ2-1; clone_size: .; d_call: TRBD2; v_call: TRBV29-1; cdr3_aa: CSALAGGLNEQFF; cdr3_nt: TGCAGCGCCCTAGCGGGGGGGCTTAATGAGCAGTTCTTC
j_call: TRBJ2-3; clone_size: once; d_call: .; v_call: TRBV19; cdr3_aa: CASSLDQPAGAQYF; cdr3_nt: TGTGCCAGTAGCCTGGACCAACCGGCGGGCGCGCAGTATTTT
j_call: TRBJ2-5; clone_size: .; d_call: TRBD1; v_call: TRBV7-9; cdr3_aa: CASSPFGAGTGESTQYF; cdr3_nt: TGTGCCAGCAGCCCGTTTGGAGCCGGGACAGGGGAAAGTACCCAGTACTTC
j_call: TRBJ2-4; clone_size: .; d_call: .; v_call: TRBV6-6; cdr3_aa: CASQQSKNIQYF; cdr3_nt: TGTGCCAGTCAACAGTCCAAAAACATTCAGTACTTC
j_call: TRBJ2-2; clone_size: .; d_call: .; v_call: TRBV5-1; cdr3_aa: CASSLVGRDWELFF; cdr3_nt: TGCGCCAGCAGCTTGGTAGGCAGGGACTGGGAGCTGTTTTTT
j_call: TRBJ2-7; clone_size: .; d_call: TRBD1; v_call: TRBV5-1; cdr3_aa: CASSLGPGTGPDEQYF; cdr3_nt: TGCGCCAGCAGCTTGGGGCCCGGGACAGGACCCGACGAGCAGTACTTC
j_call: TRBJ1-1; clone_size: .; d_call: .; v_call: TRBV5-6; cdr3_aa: CASSSRQITEAFF; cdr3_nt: TGTGCCAGCAGCTCGCGACAGATCACTGAAGCTTTCTTT
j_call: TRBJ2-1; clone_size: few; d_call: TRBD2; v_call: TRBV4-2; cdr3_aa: CASSRGLADYNEQFF; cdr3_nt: TGTGCCAGCAGCCGAGGACTAGCGGATTACAATGAGCAGTTCTTC
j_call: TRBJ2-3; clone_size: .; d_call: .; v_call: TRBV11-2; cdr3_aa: CASSEDSFTTDTQYF; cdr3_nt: TGTGCCAGCAGCGAGGACAGTTTTACCACAGATACGCAGTATTTT
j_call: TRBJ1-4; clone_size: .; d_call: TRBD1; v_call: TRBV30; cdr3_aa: CAWSPLPGQGPGEKLFF; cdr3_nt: TGTGCCTGGAGTCCCCTCCCGGGACAGGGGCCCGGTGAAAAACTGTTTTTT